This TCR beta chain was recorded in a study of blood T cell repertoires in COVID-19. This clone was counted a single time. Original data processing: By means of reference gene primer amplification, nucleated cell counts were estimated. This table comes from immunoSEQ multiplex PCR, and its TCRdb copy is limited to in-frame clones, with some not included. That table is the source of V, J and clone size, and D and trimming were worked out from the DNA. This sample has around 160,000 clones, with roughly 89% found just once. This CDR3 has 20 amino acids. The specimen was PBMCs or T cells enriched from blood (not recorded which). This clonotype originated in a woman in her forties or fifties who had been exposed to COVID-19. The chain is built from TRBV1 and TRBJ1-5. TRBV1 is given as a pseudogene. CDR3 nucleotides: TGCACCAGCAGCCAAATCGACCGACTTACCCCTCTGGTTGGCAATCAGCCCCAGCATTTT. Translated, it gives CTSSQIDRLTPLVGNQPQHF.